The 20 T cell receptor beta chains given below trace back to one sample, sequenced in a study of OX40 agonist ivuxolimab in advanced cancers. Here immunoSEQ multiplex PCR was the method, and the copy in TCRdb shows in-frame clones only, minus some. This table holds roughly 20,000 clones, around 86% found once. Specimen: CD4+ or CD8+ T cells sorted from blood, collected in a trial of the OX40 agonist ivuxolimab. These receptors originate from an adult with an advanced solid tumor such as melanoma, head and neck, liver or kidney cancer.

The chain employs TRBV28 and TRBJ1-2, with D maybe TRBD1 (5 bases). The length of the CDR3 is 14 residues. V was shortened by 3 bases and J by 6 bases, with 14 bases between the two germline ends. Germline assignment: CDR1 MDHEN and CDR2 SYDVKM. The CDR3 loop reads CASSFATGADGYTF. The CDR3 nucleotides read TGTGCCAGCAGTTTTGCAACAGGCGCAGATGGCTACACCTTC.

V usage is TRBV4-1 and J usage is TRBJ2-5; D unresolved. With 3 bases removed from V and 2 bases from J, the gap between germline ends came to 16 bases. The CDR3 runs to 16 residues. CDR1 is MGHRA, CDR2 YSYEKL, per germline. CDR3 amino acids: CASSHSSPVGQETQYF. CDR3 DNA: TGCGCCAGCAGCCACTCTAGTCCCGTAGGGCAAGAGACCCAGTACTTC.

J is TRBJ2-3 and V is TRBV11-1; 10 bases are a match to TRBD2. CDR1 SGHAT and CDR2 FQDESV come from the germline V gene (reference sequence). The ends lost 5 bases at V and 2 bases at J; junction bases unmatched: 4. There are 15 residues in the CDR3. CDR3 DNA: TGTGCCAGCAGCACGACTAGCGGGTCCACAGATACGCAGTATTTT. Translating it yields CASSTTSGSTDTQYF.

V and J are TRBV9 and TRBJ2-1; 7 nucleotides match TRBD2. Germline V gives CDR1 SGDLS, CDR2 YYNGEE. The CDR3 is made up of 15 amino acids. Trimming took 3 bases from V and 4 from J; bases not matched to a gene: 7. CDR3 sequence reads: CASSGASGLYNEQFF. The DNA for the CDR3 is TGTGCCAGCAGCGGGGCTAGCGGTTTATACAATGAGCAGTTCTTC.

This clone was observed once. The CDR3 DNA reads as TGTGCCAGTTGTGGCGTCCGTAAAGGGTACACAGATACGCAGTATTTT. This gives the protein CASCGVRKGYTDTQYF. The chain has TRBV28 and TRBJ2-3; D is unclear. V lost 9 bases and J lost 2, with 21 bases in between. CDR1 is MDHEN, CDR2 SYDVKM, per germline. This CDR3 comprises 16 residues.

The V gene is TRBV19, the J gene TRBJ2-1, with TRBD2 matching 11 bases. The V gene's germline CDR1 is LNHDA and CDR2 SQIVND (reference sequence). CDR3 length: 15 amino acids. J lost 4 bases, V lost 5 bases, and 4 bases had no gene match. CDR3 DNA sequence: TGTGCCAGTAGTCCGGGACTAGCGGTATACAATGAGCAGTTCTTC. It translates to CASSPGLAVYNEQFF.

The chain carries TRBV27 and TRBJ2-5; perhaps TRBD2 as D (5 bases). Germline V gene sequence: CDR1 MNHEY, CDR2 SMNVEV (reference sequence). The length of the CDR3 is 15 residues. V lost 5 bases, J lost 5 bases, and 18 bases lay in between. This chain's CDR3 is CASSGLPTPLETQYF. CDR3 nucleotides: TGTGCCAGCAGTGGACTCCCGACACCATTGGAGACCCAGTACTTC.

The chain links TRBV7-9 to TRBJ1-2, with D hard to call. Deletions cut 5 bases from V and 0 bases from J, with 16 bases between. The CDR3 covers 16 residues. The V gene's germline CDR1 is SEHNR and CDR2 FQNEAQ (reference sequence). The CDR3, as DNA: TGTGCCAGCAGCCGAAATACAGCTAGCACTAACTATGGCTACACCTTC. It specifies CASSRNTASTNYGYTF. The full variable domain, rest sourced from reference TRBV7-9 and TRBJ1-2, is DTGVSQNPRHKITKRGQNVTFRCDPISEHNRLYWYRQTLGQGPEFLTYFQNEAQLEKSRLLSDRFSAERPKGSFSTLEIQRTEQGDSAMYLCASSRNTASTNYGYTFGSGTRLTVV.

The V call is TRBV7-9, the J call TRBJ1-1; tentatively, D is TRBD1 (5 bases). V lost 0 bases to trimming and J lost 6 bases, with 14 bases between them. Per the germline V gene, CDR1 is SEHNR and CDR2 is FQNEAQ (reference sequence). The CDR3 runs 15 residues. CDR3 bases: TGTGCCAGCAGCTTAGCGCCGGGGGTGGACGCTGAAGCTTTCTTT. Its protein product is CASSLAPGVDAEAFF.

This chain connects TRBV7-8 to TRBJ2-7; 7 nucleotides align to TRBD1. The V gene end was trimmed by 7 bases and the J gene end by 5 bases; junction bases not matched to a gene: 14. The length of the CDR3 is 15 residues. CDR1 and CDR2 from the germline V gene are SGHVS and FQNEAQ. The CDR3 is CASNLAPGQFHEQYF. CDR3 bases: TGTGCCAGCAACCTAGCCCCGGGACAGTTTCACGAGCAGTACTTC.

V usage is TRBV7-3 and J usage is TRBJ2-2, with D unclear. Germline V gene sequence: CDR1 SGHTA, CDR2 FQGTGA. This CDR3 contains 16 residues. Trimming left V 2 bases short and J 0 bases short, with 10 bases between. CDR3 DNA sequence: TGTGCCAGCAGCTTACTGGACCCCCCGAACACCGGGGAGCTGTTTTTT. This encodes CASSLLDPPNTGELFF.

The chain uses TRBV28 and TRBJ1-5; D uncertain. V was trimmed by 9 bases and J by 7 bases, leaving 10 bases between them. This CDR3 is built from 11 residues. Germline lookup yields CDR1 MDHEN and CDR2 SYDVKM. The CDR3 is CASGEGQPQHF. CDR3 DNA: TGTGCCAGTGGAGAGGGCCAGCCCCAGCATTTT.

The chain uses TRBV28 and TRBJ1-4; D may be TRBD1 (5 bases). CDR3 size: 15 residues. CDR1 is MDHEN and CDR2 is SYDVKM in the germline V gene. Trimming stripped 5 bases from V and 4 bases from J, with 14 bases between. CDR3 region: CASSPGGELNEKLFF. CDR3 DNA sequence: TGTGCCAGCAGTCCGGGGGGGGAGCTTAATGAAAAACTGTTTTTT. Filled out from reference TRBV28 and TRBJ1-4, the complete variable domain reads DVKVTQSSRYLVKRTGEKVFLECVQDMDHENMFWYRQDPGLGLRLIYFSYDVKMKEKGDIPEGYSVSREKKERFSLILESASTNQTSMYLCASSPGGELNEKLFFGSGTQLSVL.

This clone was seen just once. The CDR3 DNA follows: TGTGCCAGCAGTGAACAGGTGTCCTACGAGCAGTACTTC. Residues: CASSEQVSYEQYF. The rearrangement links TRBV6-5 to TRBJ2-7; D might be TRBD1 (5 bases). V was shortened by 5 bases and J by 1 base, with 9 bases between the two germline ends. The CDR3 has 13 residues. Per germline, CDR1 MNHEY and CDR2 SVGAGI.

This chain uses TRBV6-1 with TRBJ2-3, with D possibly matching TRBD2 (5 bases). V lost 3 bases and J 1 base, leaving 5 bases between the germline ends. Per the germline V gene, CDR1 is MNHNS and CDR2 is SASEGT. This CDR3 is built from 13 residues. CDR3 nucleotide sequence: TGTGCCAGCAGTGAGAGGGGCACAGATACGCAGTATTTT. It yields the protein CASSERGTDTQYF.

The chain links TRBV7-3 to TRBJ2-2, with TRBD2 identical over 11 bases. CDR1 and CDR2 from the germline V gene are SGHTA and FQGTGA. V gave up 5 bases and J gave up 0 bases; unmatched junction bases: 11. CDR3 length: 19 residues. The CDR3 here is CASSPYPIAGGPNTGELFF. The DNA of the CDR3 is TGTGCCAGCAGCCCTTATCCTATAGCGGGAGGGCCGAACACCGGGGAGCTGTTTTTT. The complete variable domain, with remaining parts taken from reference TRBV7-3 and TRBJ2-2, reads GAGVSQTPSNKVTEKGKYVELRCDPISGHTALYWYRQSLGQGPEFLIYFQGTGAADDSGLPNDRFFAVRPEGSVSTLKIQRTERGDSAVYLCASSPYPIAGGPNTGELFFGEGSRLTVL.

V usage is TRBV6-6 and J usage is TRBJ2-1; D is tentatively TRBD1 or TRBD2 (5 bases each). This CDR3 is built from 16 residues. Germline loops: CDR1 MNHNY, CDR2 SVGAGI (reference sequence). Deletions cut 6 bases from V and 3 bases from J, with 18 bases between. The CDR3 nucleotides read TGTGCCAGCAGAAAAGCCCCGCAGGGAGTCTACAATGAGCAGTTCTTC. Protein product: CASRKAPQGVYNEQFF.

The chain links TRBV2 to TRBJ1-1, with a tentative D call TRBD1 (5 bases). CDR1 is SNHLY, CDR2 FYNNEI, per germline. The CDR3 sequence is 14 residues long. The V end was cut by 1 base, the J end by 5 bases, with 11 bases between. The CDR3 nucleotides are TGTGCCAGCAGTGAAGGCCGAGGGACGACTGAAGCTTTCTTT. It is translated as CASSEGRGTTEAFF. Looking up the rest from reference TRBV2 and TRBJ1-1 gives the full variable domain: EPEVTQTPSHQVTQMGQEVILRCVPISNHLYFYWYRQILGQKVEFLVSFYNNEISEKSEIFDDQFSVERPDGSNFTLKIRSTKLEDSAMYFCASSEGRGTTEAFFGQGTRLTVV.

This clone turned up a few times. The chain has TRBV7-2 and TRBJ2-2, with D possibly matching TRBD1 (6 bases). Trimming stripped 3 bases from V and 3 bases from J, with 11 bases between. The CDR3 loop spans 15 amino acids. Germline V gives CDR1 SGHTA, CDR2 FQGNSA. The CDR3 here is CASSFTGTDTGELFF. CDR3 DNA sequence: TGTGCCAGCAGCTTTACAGGGACGGACACCGGGGAGCTGTTTTTT.

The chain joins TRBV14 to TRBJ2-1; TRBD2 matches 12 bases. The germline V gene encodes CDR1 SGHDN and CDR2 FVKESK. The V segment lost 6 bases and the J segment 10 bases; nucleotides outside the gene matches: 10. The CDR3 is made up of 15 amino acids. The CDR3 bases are TGTGCCAGCAGGCCTCTAGCGGGAGGGCCAGAAGAGCAGTTCTTC. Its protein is CASRPLAGGPEEQFF.